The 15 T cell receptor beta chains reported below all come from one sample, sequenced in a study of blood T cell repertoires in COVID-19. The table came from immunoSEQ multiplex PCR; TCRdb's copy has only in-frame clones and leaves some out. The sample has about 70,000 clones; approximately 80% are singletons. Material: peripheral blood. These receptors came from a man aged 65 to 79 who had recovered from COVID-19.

The CDR3 loop reads CASSYPRTGTETQYF. Written as DNA, the CDR3 is TGTGCCAGCAGTTACCCACGGACAGGGACAGAGACCCAGTACTTC. The chain is built from TRBV28 and TRBJ2-5, with 8 nucleotides matching TRBD1. Germline lookup yields CDR1 MDHEN and CDR2 SYDVKM. The CDR3 loop spans 15 amino acids. The V gene end was trimmed by 4 bases and the J gene end by 4 bases; junction bases not matched to a gene: 8.

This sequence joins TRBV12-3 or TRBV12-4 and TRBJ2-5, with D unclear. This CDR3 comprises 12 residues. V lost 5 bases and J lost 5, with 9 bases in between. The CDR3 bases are TGTGCCAGCAGTACGAGTTCGGAGACCCAGTACTTC. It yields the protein CASSTSSETQYF.

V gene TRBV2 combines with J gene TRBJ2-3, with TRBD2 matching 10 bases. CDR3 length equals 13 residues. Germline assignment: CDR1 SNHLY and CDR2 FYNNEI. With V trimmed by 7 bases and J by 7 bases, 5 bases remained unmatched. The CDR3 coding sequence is TGTGCCAGCACGGGACTAGCGAAAAATACGCAGTATTTT. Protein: CASTGLAKNTQYF.

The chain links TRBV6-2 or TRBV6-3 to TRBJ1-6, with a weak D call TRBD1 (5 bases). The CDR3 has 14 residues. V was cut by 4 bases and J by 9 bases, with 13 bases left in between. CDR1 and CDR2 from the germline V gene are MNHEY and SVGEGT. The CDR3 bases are TGTGCCAGCAGTTGGCCCAGGGATTCTTCACCCCTCCACTTT. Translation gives CASSWPRDSSPLHF.

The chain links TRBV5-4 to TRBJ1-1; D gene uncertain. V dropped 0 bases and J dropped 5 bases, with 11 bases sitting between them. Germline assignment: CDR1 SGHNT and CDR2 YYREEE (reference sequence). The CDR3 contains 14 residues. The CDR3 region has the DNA TGTGCCAGCAGCTTGGCGGGTAAGTGGACTGAAGCTTTCTTT. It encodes CASSLAGKWTEAFF.

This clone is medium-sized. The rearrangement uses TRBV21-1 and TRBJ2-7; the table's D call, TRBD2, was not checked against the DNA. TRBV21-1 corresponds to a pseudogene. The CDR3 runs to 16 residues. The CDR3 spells CASSKATYSGAYEQYF. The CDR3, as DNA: TGTGCCAGCAGCAAAGCTACCTATAGCGGGGCCTACGAGCAGTACTTC.

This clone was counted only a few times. The DNA for the CDR3 is TGTGCCAGTAACTCGGGACAGGGGGCGATTCGGCAGTACTTC. Its protein is CASNSGQGAIRQYF. The rearrangement joins TRBV19 to TRBJ2-7; 12 bases align to TRBD1. The CDR3 totals 14 residues. Germline CDR1 and CDR2: LNHDA and SQIVND (reference sequence). The V segment lost 7 bases and the J segment 9 bases; nucleotides outside the gene matches: 10.

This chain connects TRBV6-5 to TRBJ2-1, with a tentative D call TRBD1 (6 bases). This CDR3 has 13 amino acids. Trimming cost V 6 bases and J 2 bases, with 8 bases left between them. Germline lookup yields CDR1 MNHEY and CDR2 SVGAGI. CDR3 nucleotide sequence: TGTGCCAGCAGCCGGGACACCTACAATGAGCAGTTCTTC. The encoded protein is CASSRDTYNEQFF.

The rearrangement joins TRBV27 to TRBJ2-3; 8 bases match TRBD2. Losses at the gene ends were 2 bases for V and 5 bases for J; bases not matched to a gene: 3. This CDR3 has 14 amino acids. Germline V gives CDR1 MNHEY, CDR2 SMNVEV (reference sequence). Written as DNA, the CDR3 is TGTGCCAGCAGTTTACGGGCGGGGGGAGATACGCAGTATTTT. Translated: CASSLRAGGDTQYF.

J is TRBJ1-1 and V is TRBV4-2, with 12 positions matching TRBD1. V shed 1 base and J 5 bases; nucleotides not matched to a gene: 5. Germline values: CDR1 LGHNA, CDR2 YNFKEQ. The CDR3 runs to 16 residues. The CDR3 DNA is TGTGCCAGCAGCCAAGGGGACAGGGGGCGAAGGACTGAAGCTTTCTTT. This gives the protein CASSQGDRGRRTEAFF.

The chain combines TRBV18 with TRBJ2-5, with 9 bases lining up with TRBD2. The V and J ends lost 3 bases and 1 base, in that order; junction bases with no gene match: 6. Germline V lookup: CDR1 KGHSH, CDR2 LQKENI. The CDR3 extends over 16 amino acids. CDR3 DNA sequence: TGTGCCAGCTCACCTCGGGCTAGCGGGATCCAAGAGACCCAGTACTTC. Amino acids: CASSPRASGIQETQYF.

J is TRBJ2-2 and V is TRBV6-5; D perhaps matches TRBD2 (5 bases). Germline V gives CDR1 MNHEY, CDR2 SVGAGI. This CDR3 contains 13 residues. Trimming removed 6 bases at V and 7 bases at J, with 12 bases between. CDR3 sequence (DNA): TGTGCCAGCAGGACGGACTCATACGGGGAGCTGTTTTTT. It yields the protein CASRTDSYGELFF.

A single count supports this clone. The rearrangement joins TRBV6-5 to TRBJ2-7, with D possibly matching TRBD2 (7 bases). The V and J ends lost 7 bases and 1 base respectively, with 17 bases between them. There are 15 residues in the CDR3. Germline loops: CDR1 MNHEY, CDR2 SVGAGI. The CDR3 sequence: CASKGSGTLSYEQYF. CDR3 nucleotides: TGTGCCAGCAAGGGCAGCGGGACACTTTCCTACGAGCAGTACTTC.

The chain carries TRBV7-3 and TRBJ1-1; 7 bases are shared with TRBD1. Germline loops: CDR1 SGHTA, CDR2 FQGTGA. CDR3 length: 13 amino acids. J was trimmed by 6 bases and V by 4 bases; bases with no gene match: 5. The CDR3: CASSSQGVSEAFF. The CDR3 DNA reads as TGTGCCAGCAGCTCCCAGGGGGTCTCTGAAGCTTTCTTT.

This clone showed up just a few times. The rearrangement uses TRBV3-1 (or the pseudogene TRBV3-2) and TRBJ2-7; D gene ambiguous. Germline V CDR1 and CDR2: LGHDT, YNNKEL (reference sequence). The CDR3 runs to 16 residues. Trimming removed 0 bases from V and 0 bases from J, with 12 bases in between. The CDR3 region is CASSQERQALSYEQYF. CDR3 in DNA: TGTGCCAGCAGCCAAGAAAGGCAGGCCCTCTCCTACGAGCAGTACTTC.